This T cell receptor (beta chain) comes out of a study of blood T cell repertoires in COVID-19. Overall study context: From the United States, Italy and Spain came samples of acute and convalescent COVID-19.

Clinical history reported by participants formed the basis on which cohorts were assigned. The recovered donors of Cohort 3 showed two negative PCRs, clearance, or symptom resolution. In the authors' methods: Estimation of nucleated cell counts relied on the amplification of reference gene primers. The repertoire was sequenced with immunoSEQ multiplex PCR; TCRdb's copy has only in-frame clones and lacks some. That table furnishes V, J and clone size, whereas the DNA furnished D and trimming. The sample shows 220,000 or so clones, about four fifths of them seen only once. V shed 5 bases, J shed 4 bases, and the junction held 7 bases outside the gene matches. CDR1 is SGHNT and CDR2 is YYREEE in the germline V gene (reference sequence). The CDR3 length is 14 residues. In its sample, this clone was seen a few times.

This TCR derives from a woman aged 55-69 years who had recovered from COVID-19. The sequencing sample was made of PBMCs or T cells enriched from blood (not recorded which). The chain couples TRBV5-4 to TRBJ1-2, with TRBD1 matching over 8 bases. CDR3 in amino acids: CASRPPGQAYGYTF. In DNA form, the CDR3 reads TGTGCCAGCAGGCCTCCGGGACAGGCCTATGGCTACACCTTC.